The 25 T cell receptor beta chains below all came from one sample that was sequenced in a study of OX40 agonist ivuxolimab in advanced cancers. Libraries were prepared by immunoSEQ multiplex PCR; TCRdb keeps only in-frame clonotypes and omits some of them. The sample lists about 30,000 clones, under 85% occurring once. Sequencing used CD4+ or CD8+ T cells sorted from blood, obtained in a trial of the OX40 agonist ivuxolimab. The source is an adult with an advanced solid tumor such as melanoma, head and neck, liver or kidney cancer.

The chain joins TRBV12-1 to TRBJ2-7; the table's TRBD1 call for D was not verified on the DNA. TRBV12-1 is an annotated pseudogene. This CDR3 contains 14 residues. Here the CDR3 DNA reads TGTGCCAGCAGCTACCAGCAGGGGGCGGGCGAGCAGTACTTC. This codes for CASSYQQGAGEQYF.

The chain recombines TRBV6-5 with TRBJ1-2, with D hard to call. The CDR3 runs to 13 residues. CDR1 MNHEY and CDR2 SVGAGI come from the germline V gene. V lost 4 bases, J lost 7 bases, and 13 bases lay in between. The CDR3 DNA is TGTGCCAGCAGTTGGGGAGGTGGAAGTGGCTACACCTTC. Residues: CASSWGGGSGYTF.

The chain combines TRBV11-2 with TRBJ1-3; tentative D call: TRBD1 (5 bases). The CDR3 runs to 15 residues. V lost 4 bases and J lost 4, with 14 bases in between. The V gene's germline CDR1 is SGHAT and CDR2 FQNNGV. CDR3 DNA sequence: TGTGCCAGCAGCTCCGCCCCGGGACTAGGAAACACCATATATTTT. This gives the protein CASSSAPGLGNTIYF.

This clone turned up a few times. The rearrangement links TRBV19 to TRBJ1-6; tentative D call: TRBD1 (5 bases). Per the germline V gene, CDR1 is LNHDA and CDR2 is SQIVND (reference sequence). Trimming removed 5 bases at V and 7 bases at J, with 12 bases between. This CDR3 comprises 14 residues. Here the CDR3 DNA reads TGTGCCAGTAGTTTCCAGGGTCTGAATTCACCCCTCCACTTT. Encoded protein: CASSFQGLNSPLHF.

For the CDR3, the DNA is TGTGCCAGCAGCTACCGGGACGGAATCTCCTACGAGCAGTACTTC. Its protein product is CASSYRDGISYEQYF. This rearrangement joins TRBV7-8 to TRBJ2-7; D is perhaps TRBD1 or TRBD2 (5 bases each). V gave up 4 bases and J gave up 0 bases, with 13 bases separating them. The CDR3 consists of 15 residues. CDR1 and CDR2 from the germline V gene are SGHVS and FQNEAQ.

This clone is categorized as medium-sized. This chain links TRBV18 with TRBJ1-1; D perhaps matches TRBD1 (6 bases). CDR1 and CDR2 from the germline V gene are KGHSH and LQKENI. V lost 5 bases and J lost 1, with 8 bases in between. CDR3 length: 13 amino acids. The CDR3 DNA sequence: TGTGCCAGCTCAACACAGGGGAACACTGAAGCTTTCTTT. Protein product: CASSTQGNTEAFF.

This clone appeared a single time. V gene TRBV27 combines with J gene TRBJ1-2; D may be TRBD1 (5 bases). Germline V lookup: CDR1 MNHEY, CDR2 SMNVEV (reference sequence). The CDR3 has 13 amino acids. Between the trimmed V and J ends, which lost 3 bases and 4 bases, there was a span of 9 bases. For the CDR3, the DNA is TGTGCCAGCAGTTTGGCAGGGAGCTATGGCTACACCTTC. Translating it yields CASSLAGSYGYTF.

This chain connects TRBV2 to TRBJ2-4, with D tentatively TRBD1 (6 bases). The germline V and J ends were trimmed by 9 bases and 0 bases, with 9 bases remaining between them. The length of the CDR3 is 13 residues. Germline-derived CDR1 and CDR2 are SNHLY and FYNNEI. The CDR3 region has the DNA TGTGCCAGGGGGACAATAGCCAAAAACATTCAGTACTTC. Protein: CARGTIAKNIQYF.

The chain joins TRBV5-1 to TRBJ2-5; a possible D gene is TRBD2 (7 bases). Germline V gene data show CDR1 as SGHRS and CDR2 as YFSETQ. The CDR3 is 14 amino acids. Trimming shortened V by 3 bases and J by 1 base, and 10 bases separated the two germline ends. This CDR3 is CASSWGGGQETQYF. The CDR3 DNA reads as TGCGCCAGCAGCTGGGGAGGGGGCCAAGAGACCCAGTACTTC.

This clone was seen a few times. This rearrangement joins TRBV19 to TRBJ1-5; D is unresolved. Trimming took 6 bases from V and 2 from J, leaving 14 bases between them. From germline, CDR1 is LNHDA and CDR2 SQIVND (reference sequence). The CDR3 has 15 residues. The chain's CDR3 is CASRDGSYGNQPQHF. Here the CDR3 DNA reads TGTGCCAGTAGGGACGGATCTTACGGCAATCAGCCCCAGCATTTT.

The genes are TRBV6-1 and TRBJ2-7; perhaps TRBD1 as D (6 bases). Germline-derived CDR1 and CDR2 are MNHNS and SASEGT. Trimming removed 6 bases from V and 2 bases from J, with 14 bases in between. The CDR3 runs 14 residues. The CDR3 protein is CASSGLGAPYEQYV. CDR3 bases: TGTGCCAGCAGCGGGCTGGGGGCCCCCTACGAGCAGTACGTC.

In the case of this clone: This same CDR3 is encoded by further DNA sequences in the sample. The chain recombines TRBV7-9 with TRBJ2-7; D is unclear. The CDR3 has 13 amino acids. Germline CDR1 SEHNR, CDR2 FQNEAQ (reference sequence). V was pared by 6 bases and J by 0 bases, with 9 bases between. This CDR3 is CASRSDSSYEQYF. In DNA form, the CDR3 reads TGTGCCAGCAGGTCAGATAGCTCCTACGAGCAGTACTTC.

V and J are TRBV6-6 and TRBJ2-1; the D is unclear. Germline V gives CDR1 MNHNY, CDR2 SVGAGI (reference sequence). V lost 6 bases to trimming and J lost 4 bases, with 10 bases between them. This CDR3 is 13 amino acids long. This chain's CDR3 is CASSPGGYNEQFF. In DNA form, the CDR3 reads TGTGCCAGCAGCCCCGGCGGTTACAATGAGCAGTTCTTC.

This chain uses TRBV5-4 with TRBJ2-7; TRBD2 is a possible D gene (5 bases). The CDR3 has 14 residues. Trimming took 1 base from V and 6 from J, leaving 14 bases between them. The germline V gene has CDR1 SGHNT and CDR2 YYREEE (reference sequence). The chain's CDR3 is CASSLRGLAGEQYF. The CDR3 DNA reads TGTGCCAGCAGCTTGAGAGGACTTGCCGGCGAGCAGTACTTC. The complete variable domain, with remaining parts taken from reference TRBV5-4 and TRBJ2-7, reads ETGVTQSPTHLIKTRGQQVTLRCSSQSGHNTVSWYQQALGQGPQFIFQYYREEENGRGNFPPRFSGLQFPNYSSELNVNALELDDSALYLCASSLRGLAGEQYFGPGTRLTVT.

The chain recombines TRBV7-9 with TRBJ1-1, with D hard to call. Trimming pared 5 bases from V and 3 bases from J, leaving 19 bases between. Germline V lookup: CDR1 SEHNR, CDR2 FQNEAQ (reference sequence). The CDR3 spans 16 residues. The DNA of the CDR3 is TGTGCCAGCAGCCCTCGCGTCCCGGGAAGGTACACTGAAGCTTTCTTT. It translates to CASSPRVPGRYTEAFF.

This clone came up a few times. The V gene is TRBV10-3, the J gene TRBJ1-1, with 8 bases aligning to TRBD1. Germline V gives CDR1 ENHRY, CDR2 SYGVKD. Losses at the gene ends were 9 bases for V and 5 bases for J; bases not matched to a gene: 2. The CDR3 length is 11 residues. The DNA for the CDR3 is TGTGCCATTGGACAGGGAACTGAAGCTTTCTTT. This codes for CAIGQGTEAFF.

The chain links TRBV28 to TRBJ1-2; D gene ambiguous. The germline V gene has CDR1 MDHEN and CDR2 SYDVKM. Deletions cut 1 base from V and 13 bases from J, with 10 bases between. This CDR3 has 11 amino acids. The CDR3 sequence: CASSLYEGITF. In DNA form, the CDR3 reads TGTGCCAGCAGTTTATATGAGGGTATCACCTTC.

This clone has just a few counts. The J gene is TRBJ1-1, the V gene TRBV30, with unresolved D. Per the germline V gene, CDR1 is GTSNPN and CDR2 is SVGIG (reference sequence). Trimming stripped 0 bases from V and 4 bases from J, with 3 bases between. This CDR3 comprises 11 residues. The CDR3 DNA reads as TGTGCCTGGAGTGTATTCACTGAAGCTTTCTTT. This encodes CAWSVFTEAFF.

The chain has TRBV29-1 and TRBJ1-2, with 8 bases identical to TRBD1. V was clipped by 7 bases and J by 2 bases; unmatched bases: 3. The CDR3 contains 12 residues. Germline values: CDR1 SQVTM, CDR2 ANQGSEA. This CDR3 reads CSAQGENYGYTF. CDR3 DNA sequence: TGCAGCGCACAGGGGGAAAACTATGGCTACACCTTC.

There are a few counts of this clone. V is TRBV11-2 and J is TRBJ1-1; D might be TRBD1 (5 bases). The CDR3 loop spans 15 amino acids. The V gene's germline CDR1 is SGHAT and CDR2 FQNNGV. Trimming shortened V by 4 bases and J by 5 bases, and 17 bases separated the two germline ends. In nucleotides, the CDR3 is TGTGCCAGCAGCTACAGTCAGGGATGGGTGACTGAAGCTTTCTTT. Amino acids: CASSYSQGWVTEAFF.

This clone was counted once. The V and J genes are TRBV4-2 and TRBJ2-2, with 10 bases fitting TRBD2. After removal of 1 base from V and 4 bases from J, the junction contained 9 bases not matched to a gene. Germline-derived CDR1 and CDR2 are LGHNA and YNFKEQ. This CDR3 comprises 18 residues. This CDR3 is CASSQVSSGGASTGELFF. In DNA form, the CDR3 reads TGTGCCAGCAGCCAAGTATCGAGCGGGGGGGCTAGCACCGGGGAGCTGTTTTTT.

This rearrangement joins TRBV5-1 to TRBJ2-5; 10 nucleotides match TRBD1. Germline CDR1 and CDR2: SGHRS and YFSETQ. The length of the CDR3 is 13 residues. After removal of 10 bases from V and 1 base from J, the junction contained 4 bases not matched to a gene. CDR3 nucleotides: TGCGCCGGGACAGGGGAGCTCCAAGAGACCCAGTACTTC. It is translated as CAGTGELQETQYF.

V usage is TRBV29-1 and J usage is TRBJ1-1, with a tentative D call TRBD1 (5 bases). Trimming took off 6 bases at V and 1 base at J, with 12 bases between the two ends. The CDR3 runs to 13 residues. Looked up from germline, CDR1 is SQVTM and CDR2 is ANQGSEA. This CDR3 is CSVTGTGNTEAFF. The CDR3 coding sequence is TGCAGCGTCACCGGGACTGGGAACACTGAAGCTTTCTTT. The whole variable domain, remainder taken from reference TRBV29-1 and TRBJ1-1, is SAVISQKPSRDICQRGTSLTIQCQVDSQVTMMFWYRQQPGQSLTLIATANQGSEATYESGFVIDKFPISRPNLTFSTLTVSNMSPEDSSIYLCSVTGTGNTEAFFGQGTRLTVV.

The chain couples TRBV10-1 to TRBJ1-1; the match to TRBD1 covers 7 bases. Germline CDR1 is WNHNN and CDR2 is SYGVQD (reference sequence). The CDR3 is made up of 13 amino acids. The ends lost 6 bases at V and 5 bases at J; junction bases unmatched: 6. CDR3 sequence (DNA): TGCGCCAGCAGACAGGGGCTTAGGACTGAAGCTTTCTTT. Its protein is CASRQGLRTEAFF.

The J gene is TRBJ2-1, the V gene TRBV6-6; 12 bases are a match to TRBD1. Unmatched junction bases numbered 7, after V lost 6 bases and J lost 7 bases. The CDR3 length is 15 residues. Germline V lookup: CDR1 MNHNY, CDR2 SVGAGI (reference sequence). The CDR3 is CASRAPGQGANEQFF. For the CDR3, the DNA is TGTGCCAGCAGGGCCCCGGGACAGGGGGCTAATGAGCAGTTCTTC.